What follows are 5 T cell receptor beta chains derived from one specimen sequenced in a study of T-cell reconstitution after alpha-beta-depleted transplantation in children. General observations from the study: One year after transplant, T-cell counts and diversity came mostly from newly produced T cells.

These TCRs' antigens remain unknown. A TCRbeta library incorporating unique molecular identifiers was prepared. TCRdb used MiXCR to reprocess the PCR reads, holding one entry per CDR3 protein. The data hold 250,000 to 300,000 distinct CDR3 sequences, with approximately 7.3% observed a single time. Sequencing was performed on peripheral blood, taken 360 days after TCRalphabeta/CD19-depleted stem cell transplant. These receptors were collected from a female patient aged 2-15 years who had a stem cell transplant for Fanconi anemia, so the T cells may come from the graft donor.

This clonotype has a count of ten or more. The rearrangement uses TRBV20-1 and TRBJ1-4; unclear D gene. The ends were cut back, 1 base at V and 8 bases at J, with 11 bases in the middle. The length of the CDR3 is 13 residues. Germline CDR1 DFQATT, CDR2 SNEGSKA (reference sequence). CDR3: CSARGTQPEKLFF. CDR3 DNA sequence: TGCAGTGCTAGAGGGACGCAGCCCGAAAAACTGTTTTTT.

The chain recombines TRBV7-8 with TRBJ1-5; D gene uncertain. The V gene lost 5 bases and the J gene lost 6 bases, with 14 bases spanning the gap. The length of the CDR3 is 14 residues. Germline V gives CDR1 SGHVS, CDR2 FQNEAQ. The CDR3, as DNA: TGTGCCAGCAGCCTGACTCTGGGAAGTCAGCCCCAGCATTTT. Translation: CASSLTLGSQPQHF.

The gene calls are TRBV11-3 and TRBJ2-1; D may be TRBD2 (6 bases). The CDR3 has 14 residues. The V and J ends lost 5 bases and 9 bases respectively, with 17 bases between them. The germline CDR1 and CDR2 sequences are SGHNT and YENEEA. CDR3 coding DNA: TGTGCCAGCAGCCTCGGAGGCTGGGGAGGTGAGCAGTTCTTC. Amino acids: CASSLGGWGGEQFF.

This clonotype was picked up many times. For the CDR3, the DNA is TGTGCCATCGGTCCGGGGGAGGGGAATGAGCAGTTCTTC. Protein sequence: CAIGPGEGNEQFF. This chain joins TRBV10-3 and TRBJ2-1; 7 bases agree with TRBD2. The germline V gene has CDR1 ENHRY and CDR2 SYGVKD. The J segment lost 7 bases and the V segment lost 8 bases, leaving 8 bases of the junction unmatched. This CDR3 contains 13 residues.

This clonotype was counted at least ten times. This chain uses TRBV11-2 with TRBJ2-7, with D possibly matching TRBD2 (5 bases). With 1 base removed from V and 2 bases from J, the gap between germline ends came to 9 bases. The CDR3 covers 14 residues. CDR1 and CDR2 from the germline V gene are SGHAT and FQNNGV. This chain's CDR3 is CASSLVGKAYEQYF. The CDR3 DNA follows: TGTGCCAGCAGCTTAGTCGGGAAGGCCTACGAGCAGTACTTC.